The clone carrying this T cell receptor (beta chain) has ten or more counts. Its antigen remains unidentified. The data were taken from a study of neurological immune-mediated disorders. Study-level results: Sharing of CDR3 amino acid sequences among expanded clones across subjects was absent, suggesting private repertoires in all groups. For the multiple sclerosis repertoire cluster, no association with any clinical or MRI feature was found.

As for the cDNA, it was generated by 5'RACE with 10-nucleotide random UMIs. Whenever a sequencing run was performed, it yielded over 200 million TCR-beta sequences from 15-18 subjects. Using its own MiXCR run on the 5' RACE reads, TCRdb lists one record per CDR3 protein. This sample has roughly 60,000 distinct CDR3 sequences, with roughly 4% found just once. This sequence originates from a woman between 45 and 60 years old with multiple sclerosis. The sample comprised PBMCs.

CDR3 amino acids: CASSPRDERNTGELFF. CDR3 nucleotides: TGTGCCAGCAGCCCTAGGGACGAACGGAACACCGGGGAGCTGTTTTTT. This chain links TRBV7-3 with TRBJ2-2; perhaps D is TRBD1 or TRBD2 (5 bases each). Trimming removed 5 bases from V and 1 base from J, with 14 bases in between. From germline, CDR1 is SGHTA and CDR2 FQGTGA. The CDR3 runs 16 residues.